This T cell receptor beta chain was observed in a study of early T cells in non-severe SARS-CoV-2 infection. The CDR3 runs 17 residues. Germline V gene sequence: CDR1 LNHNV, CDR2 YYDKDF (reference sequence). Trimming removed 0 bases from V and 5 bases from J; junction bases left unmatched: 9. Via MiXCR, TCRdb re-called the 5' RACE reads, giving one row per CDR3 protein. The sample lists 75,000 to 90,000 distinct CDR3 sequences, 5% to 6.5% occurring once. Only a few counts were recorded for this clonotype. Material for sequencing was whole blood. The V and J genes are TRBV15 and TRBJ2-1; 8 bases align to TRBD1. This TCR was sampled from an adult who was a healthcare worker with PCR-confirmed SARS-CoV-2 infection or an uninfected control (not recorded which). As DNA, the CDR3 is TGTGCCACCAGCAGAGATCGAGGGGACAGGTCCGACAATGAGCAGTTCTTC. It specifies CATSRDRGDRSDNEQFF.